Listed below are T cell receptor beta chains from one sample, sequenced in a study of T cells expressing NK-cell markers. TCRdb derives one entry per CDR3 protein from the 5' RACE reads, leaving out DNA. Its table records approximately 150,000 distinct CDR3 sequences. The sequenced sample consisted of blood T cells: a sorted CD56 or NKG2C T cell subset, CD4+ or CD8+ T cells, or bulk PBMC T cells (not recorded which). The receptors were sampled from a man between 18 and 35 years old in good health. Each CDR3 is given with its conserved first and last residue. The order of the fields is clone size, V gene, CDR3 length, J gene, CDR3 protein. Expanded clones get a size class; other rows say once, few or many, or leave the size out.

clone_size: .
v_call: TRBV12-3/TRBV12-4
cdr3_length: 14
j_call: TRBJ1-4
cdr3_aa: CASRPWGVGEKLFF

clone_size: .
v_call: TRBV7-6
cdr3_length: 15
j_call: TRBJ2-2
cdr3_aa: CASSLAVQGTGELFF

clone_size: .
v_call: TRBV14
cdr3_length: 12
j_call: TRBJ1-2
cdr3_aa: CASSQESYGYTF

clone_size: .
v_call: TRBV30
cdr3_length: 13
j_call: TRBJ1-1
cdr3_aa: CALDHTGGTEAFF

clone_size: .
v_call: TRBV7-9
cdr3_length: 12
j_call: TRBJ2-5
cdr3_aa: CASSPRQETQYF

clone_size: .
v_call: TRBV15
cdr3_length: 14
j_call: TRBJ2-1
cdr3_aa: CATGLDRGYNEQFF

clone_size: .
v_call: TRBV12-3/TRBV12-4
cdr3_length: 13
j_call: TRBJ1-2
cdr3_aa: CASSLPLNYGYTF

clone_size: .
v_call: TRBV27
cdr3_length: 13
j_call: TRBJ2-1
cdr3_aa: CASSFATGTEQFF

clone_size: .
v_call: TRBV9
cdr3_length: 15
j_call: TRBJ2-2
cdr3_aa: CASDPAGVGTGELFF

clone_size: .
v_call: TRBV6-1
cdr3_length: 14
j_call: TRBJ2-2
cdr3_aa: CASRTGWGTGELFF

clone_size: .
v_call: TRBV19
cdr3_length: 14
j_call: TRBJ2-2
cdr3_aa: CASSIRPGAGELFF

clone_size: .
v_call: TRBV20-1
cdr3_length: 13
j_call: TRBJ2-1
cdr3_aa: CSAGLAGRYEQFF

clone_size: .
v_call: TRBV7-9
cdr3_length: 12
j_call: TRBJ2-1
cdr3_aa: CASSLVVNEQFF

clone_size: medium-sized
v_call: TRBV6-4
cdr3_length: 13
j_call: TRBJ2-2
cdr3_aa: CASSDSITGELFF

clone_size: .
v_call: TRBV3-1
cdr3_length: 15
j_call: TRBJ2-7
cdr3_aa: CASSPPGLAVHEQYF

clone_size: .
v_call: TRBV6-5
cdr3_length: 13
j_call: TRBJ2-7
cdr3_aa: CASSYSPSYEQYF

clone_size: .
v_call: TRBV6-6
cdr3_length: 13
j_call: TRBJ1-1
cdr3_aa: CASKSTGGTEAFF

clone_size: .
v_call: TRBV4-1
cdr3_length: 19
j_call: TRBJ2-3
cdr3_aa: CASSQLVYGRENNTDTQYF

clone_size: .
v_call: TRBV9
cdr3_length: 16
j_call: TRBJ2-1
cdr3_aa: CASSGGTSGSKDEQFF

clone_size: .
v_call: TRBV28
cdr3_length: 15
j_call: TRBJ2-2
cdr3_aa: CASTWGEPDTGELFF

clone_size: .
v_call: TRBV7-9
cdr3_length: 17
j_call: TRBJ2-1
cdr3_aa: CASSLEGGRRSYNEQFF

clone_size: .
v_call: TRBV5-5
cdr3_length: 17
j_call: TRBJ2-1
cdr3_aa: CASSSSRTENSYNEQFF